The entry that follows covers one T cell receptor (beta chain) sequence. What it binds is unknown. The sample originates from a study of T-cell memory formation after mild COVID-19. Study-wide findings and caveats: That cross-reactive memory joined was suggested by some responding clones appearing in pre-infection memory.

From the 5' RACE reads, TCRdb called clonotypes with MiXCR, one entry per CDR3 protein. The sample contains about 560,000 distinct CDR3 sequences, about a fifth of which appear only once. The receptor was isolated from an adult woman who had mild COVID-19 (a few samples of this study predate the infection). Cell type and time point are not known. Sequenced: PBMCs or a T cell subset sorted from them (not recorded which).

The chain's CDR3 is CASSLGPLAASTDTQYF. In DNA, the CDR3 is TGTGCCAGCAGCTTAGGTCCACTAGCGGCGAGCACAGATACGCAGTATTTT. The genes are TRBV7-9 and TRBJ2-3, with 8 positions matching TRBD2. The length of the CDR3 is 17 residues. Germline V gives CDR1 SEHNR, CDR2 FQNEAQ (reference sequence). V lost 1 base, J lost 0 bases, and 6 bases stayed unmatched.